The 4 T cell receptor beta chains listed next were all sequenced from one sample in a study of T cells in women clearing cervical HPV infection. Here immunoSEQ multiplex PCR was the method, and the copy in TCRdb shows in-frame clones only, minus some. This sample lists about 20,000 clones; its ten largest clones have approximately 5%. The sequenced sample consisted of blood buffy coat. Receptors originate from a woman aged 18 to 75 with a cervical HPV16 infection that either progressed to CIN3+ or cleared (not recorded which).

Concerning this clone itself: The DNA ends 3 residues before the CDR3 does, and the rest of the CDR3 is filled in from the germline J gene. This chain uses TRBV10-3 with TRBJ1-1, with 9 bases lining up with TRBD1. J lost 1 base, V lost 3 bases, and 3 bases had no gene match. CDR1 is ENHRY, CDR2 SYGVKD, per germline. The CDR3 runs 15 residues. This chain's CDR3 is CAISDTGGRNTEAFF. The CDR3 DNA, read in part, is TGTGCCATCAGTGATACAGGGGGCAGGAACACTGAA.

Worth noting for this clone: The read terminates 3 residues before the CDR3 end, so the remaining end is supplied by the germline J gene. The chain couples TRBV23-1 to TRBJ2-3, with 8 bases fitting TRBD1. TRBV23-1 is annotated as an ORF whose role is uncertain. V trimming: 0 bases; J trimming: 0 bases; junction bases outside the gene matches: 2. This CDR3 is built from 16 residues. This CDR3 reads CASSQSTGGSTDTQYF. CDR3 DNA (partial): TGCGCCAGCAGTCAATCTACAGGGGGGAGCACAGATACG.

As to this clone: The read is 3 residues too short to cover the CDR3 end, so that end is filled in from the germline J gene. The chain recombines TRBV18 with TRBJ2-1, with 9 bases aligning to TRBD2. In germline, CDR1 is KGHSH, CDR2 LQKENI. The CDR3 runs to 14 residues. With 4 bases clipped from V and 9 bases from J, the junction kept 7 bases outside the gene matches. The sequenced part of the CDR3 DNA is TGTGCCAGCTCACGCCCTAGCGGGATGGGTGAG. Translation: CASSRPSGMGE. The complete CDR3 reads CASSRPSGMGEQFF.

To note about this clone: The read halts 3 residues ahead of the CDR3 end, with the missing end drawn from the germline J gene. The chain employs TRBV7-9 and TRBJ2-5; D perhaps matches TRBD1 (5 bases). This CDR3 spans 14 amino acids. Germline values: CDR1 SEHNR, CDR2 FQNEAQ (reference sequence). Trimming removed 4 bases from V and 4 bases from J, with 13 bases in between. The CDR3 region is CASSSAQGSETQYF. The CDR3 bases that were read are TGTGCCAGCAGCTCCGCGCAGGGTTCAGAGACC.